This TCR beta chain was identified in a study of cytomegalovirus exposure and HLA in healthy donors (dated 2017 in TCRdb). At the level of the whole study: According to a later analysis, one platform produced both the roughly 110 validation repertoires and the 666 repertoires of the first cohort. The study was designed to test whether signatures of past pathogen exposure could be identified by cataloging public T cell receptors. In addition to the first cohort of 650 to 750 subjects, a separate validation cohort of 120 different subjects was used. The study combined high-throughput TCR immunosequencing, statistical association of individual TCRs with disease status, and machine learning to predict cytomegalovirus infection status.

V is pared back by 1 base and J by 1 base, with 10 bases lying between the germline termini. Reading from cysteine to phenylalanine, the CDR3 counts 15 amino acids. CDR3 DNA is the only sequence kept; it has 45 bases, read in frame from the first base. CDR1 and CDR2 (SGHDN, FVKESK) derive from the germline V gene. A remark on this clone: Its specific antigen is unknown. No clone much larger than this one lies a single base away; base qualities are absent.

Library preparation used the immunoSEQ multiplex PCR assay. On the authors' methods: A statistical classification framework was built to diagnose cytomegalovirus status from the catalog of TCR beta chain sequences. TCRdb holds this immuneACCESS table with in-frame rearrangements only. Some clones are missing; in checked studies, unresolved V genes explain under half, and the rest has no known cause. V, J and clone size derive from that table, while D and trimming were established from the DNA sequence. Recorded for this sample are about 98,000 clones; around 88% of them occurred a single time. Approximately 4% of the sample comes from the top ten. Separate from the roughly 660-subject first cohort, the validation cohort of 95 to 150 subjects was the group to which the donors belonged. Study-wide findings and limitations: The study listed around 160 TCR beta chains as associated with cytomegalovirus. A few of the identified cytomegalovirus-associated TCR beta chains were confirmed in vitro to be specific for cytomegalovirus antigens. Across donors, most TCR sequences were observed very rarely, whereas some public TCRs were present in many individuals. It was suggested by the authors that the approach could potentially be generalized to other disease states and immunological phenotypes. A later analysis had no HLA typing for the validation cohort, so co-occurrence there was scored across all 110 or so repertoires. Subsequent analysis determined that TCRs grouped into clusters in the first cohort also showed a tendency toward co-occurrence across the roughly 130 validation repertoires, and approximately 93% of cluster scores exceeded 0. The classifier was reported to diagnose cytomegalovirus status with high specificity and sensitivity in both the original cohort and the validation cohort.

The sequenced sample consisted of PBMCs. The clonotype comes from a woman aged 30 to 39 in good health and CMV-seronegative. The chain was built from TRBV14 and TRBJ1-2; perhaps TRBD1 is the D gene, with 6 bases matching. The bases read TGTGCCAGCAGCCAAGGGGCAGGGGTTAACTATGGCTACACCTTC. The encoded protein is CASSQGAGVNYGYTF.